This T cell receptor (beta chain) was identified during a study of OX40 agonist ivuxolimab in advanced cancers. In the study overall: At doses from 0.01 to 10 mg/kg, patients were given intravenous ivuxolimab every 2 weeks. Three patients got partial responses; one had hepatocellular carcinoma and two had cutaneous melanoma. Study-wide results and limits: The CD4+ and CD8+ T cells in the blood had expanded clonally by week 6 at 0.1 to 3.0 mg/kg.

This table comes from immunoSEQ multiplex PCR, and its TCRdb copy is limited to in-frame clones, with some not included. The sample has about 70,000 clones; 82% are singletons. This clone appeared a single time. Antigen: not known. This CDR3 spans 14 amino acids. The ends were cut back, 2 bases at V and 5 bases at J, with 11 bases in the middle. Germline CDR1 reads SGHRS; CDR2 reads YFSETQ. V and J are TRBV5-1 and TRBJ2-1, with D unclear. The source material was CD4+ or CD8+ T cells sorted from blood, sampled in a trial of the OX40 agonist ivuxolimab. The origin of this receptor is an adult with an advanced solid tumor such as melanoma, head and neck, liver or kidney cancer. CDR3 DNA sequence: TGCGCCAGCAGCTTTCGCGTTGAGGACAATGAGCAGTTCTTC. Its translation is CASSFRVEDNEQFF.